This T cell receptor beta chain emerged from a study of blood T cell repertoires in COVID-19. Study at large: The United States, Italy and Spain provided the acute and convalescent COVID-19 samples.

This table comes from immunoSEQ multiplex PCR, and its TCRdb copy is limited to in-frame clones, with some not included. The sample lists more than 300,000 clones, just under 90% occurring once. The V gene end was trimmed by 6 bases and the J gene end by 3 bases; junction bases not matched to a gene: 7. The CDR3 runs to 14 residues. Per germline, CDR1 MNHEY and CDR2 SVGAGI. This clone was detected only once. Sequenced material: PBMCs or T cells enriched from blood (not recorded which). This chain connects TRBV6-5 to TRBJ2-7, with 8 bases matching TRBD1. The source of this sequence is a young woman who had recovered from COVID-19. The CDR3 loop is CASSETGDSYEQYF. CDR3 in DNA: TGTGCCAGCAGCGAGACAGGGGATAGCTACGAGCAGTACTTC.